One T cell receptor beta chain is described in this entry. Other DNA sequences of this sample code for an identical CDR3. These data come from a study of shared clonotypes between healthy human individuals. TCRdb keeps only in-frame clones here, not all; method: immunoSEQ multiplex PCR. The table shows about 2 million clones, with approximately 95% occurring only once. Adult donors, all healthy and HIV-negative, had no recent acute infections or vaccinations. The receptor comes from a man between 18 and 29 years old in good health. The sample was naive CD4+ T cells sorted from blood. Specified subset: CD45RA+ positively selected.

The CDR3 sequence is CASSRDRVNNEQFF. The CDR3 nucleotides are TGTGCCAGCAGTCGGGACAGGGTGAACAATGAGCAGTTCTTC. The J gene is TRBJ2-1, the V gene TRBV6-5; 9 bases map to TRBD1. CDR3 length: 14 residues. With V trimmed by 5 bases and J by 5 bases, 4 bases remained unmatched. Germline CDR1 MNHEY, CDR2 SVGAGI.